Presented here are 2 T cell receptor beta chains from one specimen sequenced in a study of cytomegalovirus exposure and HLA in healthy donors. Amplification used 60 Vbeta primers and 13 Jbeta primers. Profiling relied on immunoSEQ multiplex PCR, and the TCRdb table lists in-frame clones only, not all of them. The table lists under 200,000 clones, roughly 79% of them singletons. Sequenced sample: PBMCs. The receptors come from a man aged 25-45 years in good health and CMV-seronegative.

The chain uses TRBV7-9 and TRBJ2-3, with 10 bases identical to TRBD2. The germline gives CDR1 SEHNR, CDR2 FQNEAQ (reference sequence). The CDR3 runs 15 residues. The J segment lost 4 bases and the V segment lost 5 bases, leaving 6 bases of the junction unmatched. Here the CDR3 DNA reads TGTGCCAGCAGCGGGGGGCTAGCGGGGGCAGATACGCAGTATTTT. Translated: CASSGGLAGADTQYF.

CDR3 sequence reads: CASSQGPASYNEQFF. Here the CDR3 DNA reads TGTGCCAGCAGCCAAGGCCCAGCGTCGTACAATGAGCAGTTCTTC. The chain uses TRBV14 and TRBJ2-1; no definite D call. This CDR3 region has 15 residues. The V end lost 1 base, the J end lost 4 bases, and 11 bases lay between the germline ends. Germline assignment: CDR1 SGHDN and CDR2 FVKESK.